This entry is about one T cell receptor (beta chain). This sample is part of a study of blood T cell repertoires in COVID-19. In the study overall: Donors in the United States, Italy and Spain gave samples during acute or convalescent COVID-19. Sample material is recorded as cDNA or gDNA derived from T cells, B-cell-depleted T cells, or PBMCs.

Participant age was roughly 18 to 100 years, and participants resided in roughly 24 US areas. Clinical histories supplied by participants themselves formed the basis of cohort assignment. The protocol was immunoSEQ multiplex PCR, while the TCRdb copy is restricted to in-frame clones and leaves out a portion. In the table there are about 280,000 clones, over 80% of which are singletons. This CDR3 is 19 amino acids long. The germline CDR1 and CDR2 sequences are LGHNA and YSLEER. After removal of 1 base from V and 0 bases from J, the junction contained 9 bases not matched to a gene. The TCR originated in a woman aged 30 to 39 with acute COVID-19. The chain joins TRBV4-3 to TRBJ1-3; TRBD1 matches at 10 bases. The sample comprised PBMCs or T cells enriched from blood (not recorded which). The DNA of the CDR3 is TGCGCCAGCAGCCAAGGGGGACCGGGACAGGGGAGCTCTGGAAACACCATATATTTT. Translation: CASSQGGPGQGSSGNTIYF.